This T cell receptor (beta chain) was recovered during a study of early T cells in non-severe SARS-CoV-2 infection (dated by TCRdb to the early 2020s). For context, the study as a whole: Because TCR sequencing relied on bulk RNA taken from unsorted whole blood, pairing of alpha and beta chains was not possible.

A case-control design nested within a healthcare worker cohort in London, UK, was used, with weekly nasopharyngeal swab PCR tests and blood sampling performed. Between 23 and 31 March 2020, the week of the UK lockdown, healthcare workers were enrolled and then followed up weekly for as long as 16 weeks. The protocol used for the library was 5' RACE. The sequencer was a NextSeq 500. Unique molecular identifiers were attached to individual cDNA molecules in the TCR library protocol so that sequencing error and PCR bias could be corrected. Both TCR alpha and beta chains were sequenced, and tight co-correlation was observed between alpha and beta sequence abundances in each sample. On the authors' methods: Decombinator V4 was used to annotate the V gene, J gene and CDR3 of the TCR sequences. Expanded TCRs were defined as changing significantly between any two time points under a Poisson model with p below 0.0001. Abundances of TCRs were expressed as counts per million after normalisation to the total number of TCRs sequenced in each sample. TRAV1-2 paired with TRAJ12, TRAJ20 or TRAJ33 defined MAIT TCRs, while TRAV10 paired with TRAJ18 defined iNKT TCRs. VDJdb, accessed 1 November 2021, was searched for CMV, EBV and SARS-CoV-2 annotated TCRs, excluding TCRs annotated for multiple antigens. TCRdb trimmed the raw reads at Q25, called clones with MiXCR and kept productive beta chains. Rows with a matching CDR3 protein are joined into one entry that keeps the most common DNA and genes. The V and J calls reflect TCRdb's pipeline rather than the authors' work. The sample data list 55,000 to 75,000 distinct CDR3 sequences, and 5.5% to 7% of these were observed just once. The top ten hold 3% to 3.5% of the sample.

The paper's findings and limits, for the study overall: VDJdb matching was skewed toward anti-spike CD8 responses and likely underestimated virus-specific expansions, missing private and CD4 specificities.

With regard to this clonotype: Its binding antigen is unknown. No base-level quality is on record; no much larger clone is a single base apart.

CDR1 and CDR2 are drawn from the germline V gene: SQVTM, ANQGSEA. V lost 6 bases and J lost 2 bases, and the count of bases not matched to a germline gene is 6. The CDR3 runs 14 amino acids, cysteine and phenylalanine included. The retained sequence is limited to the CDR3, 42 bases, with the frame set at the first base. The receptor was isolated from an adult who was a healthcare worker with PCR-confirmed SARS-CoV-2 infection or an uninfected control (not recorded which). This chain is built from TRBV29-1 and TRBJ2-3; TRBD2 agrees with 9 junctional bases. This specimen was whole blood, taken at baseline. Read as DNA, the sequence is TGCAGCGTCGTCAGACTAGCGGACACAGATACGCAGTATTTT. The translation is CSVVRLADTDTQYF.